This T cell receptor (beta chain) was captured in a study of T-cell reconstitution after alpha-beta-depleted transplantation in children. Findings of the study overall: Once a year had passed after transplant, T-cell counts and diversity came mostly from newly produced T cells.

Germline CDR1 reads SGHTA; CDR2 reads FQGNSA. The CDR3 sequence is 11 residues long. V gave up 6 bases and J gave up 11 bases, with 13 bases separating them. Preparation of the TCRbeta library used unique molecular identifiers. TCRdb analysed the PCR reads with MiXCR anew, one entry per CDR3 protein. The repertoire holds about 260,000 distinct CDR3 sequences, with around 7.5% as singletons. This clonotype was seen at least ten times. Its target is unknown. This sequence joins TRBV7-2 and TRBJ1-1; TRBD1 might be the D (5 bases). The receptor was derived from a male patient younger than 18 who had a stem cell transplant for acute lymphoblastic leukemia, so the T cells may come from the graft donor. Material: PBMCs, mostly from graft donor cells, obtained 180 days after TCRalphabeta/CD19-depleted stem cell transplant. As DNA, the CDR3 is TGTGCCAGCAGAACCGAGGGGCGGGCTTTCTTT. Its protein is CASRTEGRAFF.